The rows below give T cell receptor beta chains drawn from one sample of a study of shared clonotypes between healthy human individuals. The repertoire was sequenced with immunoSEQ multiplex PCR; TCRdb's copy has only in-frame clones and lacks some. The table includes 900,000 to 1,200,000 clones, around 82% detected once. The sequenced sample was memory CD4+ T cells from PBMCs. Source of these receptors: a man between 18 and 35 years old in good health. Some clones in this sample may be carry-over from other donors' samples. Both conserved end residues are trimmed from each CDR3.

J gene	V gene	CDR3 protein
TRBJ1-6	TRBV6-7	ASSYSYPEGGGNSPLH
TRBJ2-7	TRBV28	ASSSPTSGTLYEQY
TRBJ1-2	TRBV29-1	SVEAGRRGYGYT
TRBJ2-7	TRBV5-1	ASSFGEGTYEQY
TRBJ2-2	TRBV7-9	ASRSGTSGSSRSGELF
TRBJ2-3	TRBV4-2	ASSQERDTQY
TRBJ2-7	TRBV4-1	ASSQAQGWTGGSYEQY
TRBJ1-3	TRBV30	AWSGQYSGNTIY
TRBJ2-7	TRBV7-2	ASRNPGRMKY
TRBJ1-4	TRBV7-9	ASSLGPKLF
TRBJ2-5	TRBV6-6	ASSYSSLAGETQY
TRBJ2-1	TRBV28	ASSSVLAGGPLNEQF
TRBJ1-1	TRBV5-5	ASSFLEGITEAF
TRBJ1-1	TRBV5-1	ASSLTGILNTEAF
TRBJ2-3	TRBV5-1	ASSLAPAGGSDTQY
TRBJ2-1	TRBV5-1	ASSWGLAGYNEQF
TRBJ1-1	TRBV2	ASSEWQGRVTEAF
TRBJ2-1	TRBV28	ASSSLAGSSYNEQF
TRBJ2-3	TRBV7-2	ASSLEYADTQY
TRBJ1-5	TRBV7-7	ASNSVGAQGNQPQH
TRBJ1-1	TRBV5-1	ASTGPGTATKTGAEAF
TRBJ2-5	TRBV19	ASNEASGRVRTQY
TRBJ2-3	TRBV11-2	ASSPRGGSTDTQY
TRBJ2-7	TRBV10-3	AIRRTSGRSYEQY
TRBJ2-1	TRBV9	ASSVDSTLGEQF
TRBJ1-2	TRBV2	ASNLGGPYGYT
TRBJ1-2	TRBV18	ASSPWAGDGYT
TRBJ1-1	TRBV7-2	ASSLLPGTEAF
TRBJ1-4	TRBV6-1	ASTQESMKWEKLF
TRBJ2-7	TRBV5-1	ASSLEGAPYEQY
TRBJ2-7	TRBV5-6	ASSLGNYRGEQY
TRBJ2-6	TRBV15	ATSRVWLSGANVLT
TRBJ2-6	TRBV5-1	ASSPGGTGANVLT
TRBJ1-5	TRBV19	ASSMGEGQPQH
TRBJ1-1	TRBV7-2	ASSLRAGTEAEAF
TRBJ1-1	TRBV9	ASSVRPYGGTEAF
TRBJ2-7	TRBV5-1	ASSRTGDGEQY
TRBJ1-5	TRBV7-5	VRSLSQPQH
TRBJ1-1	TRBV28	ASLGGGQTEAF
TRBJ1-4	TRBV7-9	ASSQTGEKLF
TRBJ2-3	TRBV7-2	ASGRTDTQY
TRBJ1-1	TRBV19	ASSISGGYTEAF
TRBJ1-3	TRBV18	ASSLTSADTIY
TRBJ1-5	TRBV7-2	ASSLRQNQPQH
TRBJ2-7	TRBV6-5	ASSYRGFGYEQY
TRBJ2-7	TRBV7-8	ASSLLVRASYEQY
TRBJ1-1	TRBV6-5	ASSQAGFYTEAF
TRBJ2-1	TRBV15	ATSRVRNEQF
TRBJ2-1	TRBV19	ASSIVAASSYNEQF